This T cell receptor beta chain originates from a study of cytomegalovirus exposure and HLA in healthy donors. Points from the study as a whole: The dataset shows that most TCR sequences were rare, while some public TCRs occurred in many donors. Common viral pathogens (according to a later analysis) appeared linked to several of the most significant clusters. Association of 15,000 to 20,000 TCR beta sequences with HLA alleles was found at 0.05 false discovery rate in a later analysis. Equally common other TCR beta chains were less clonally expanded than HLA-associated ones, a later analysis found.

About this clone: As yet, its antigen is unknown.

The V and J ends lost 6 bases and 5 bases, in that order; junction bases with no gene match: 13. CDR3 length equals 17 residues. Germline lookup yields CDR1 SGHDT and CDR2 YYEEEE. Use of 60 Vbeta and 13 Jbeta primers characterized the PCR. The table came from immunoSEQ multiplex PCR; TCRdb's copy has only in-frame clones and leaves some out. The profile shows fewer than 180,000 clones, around 79% of them singletons. The chain carries TRBV5-6 and TRBJ2-2, with TRBD1 identical over 10 bases. This receptor was obtained from a human donor in good health. Specimen: PBMCs. The CDR3 sequence: CASTPLTGTGVTGELFF. The CDR3 DNA reads as TGTGCCAGCACCCCTCTCACCGGGACAGGGGTTACCGGGGAGCTGTTTTTT.